This is a list of T cell receptor beta chains from one sample in a study of blood T cell repertoires in COVID-19. Sequenced by immunoSEQ multiplex PCR; TCRdb stores in-frame clones only, minus some. The sample lists a few hundred thousand clones, 80% to 90% occurring once. Input material: peripheral blood. These receptors were obtained from a woman in her forties who had recovered from COVID-19. Each CDR3 is given without its conserved first and last residue. A D gene is named only where the DNA matches it firmly.

. TRBV6-1 ASSEGGAGNTIY
. TRBV12-3/TRBV12-4 ASSPSVGNTIY
. TRBV18 ASSPPSHMLDEQF
TRBD2 TRBV6-1 ASSEGGGFQETQY
TRBD1 TRBV3-1/TRBV3-2 ASSLGQGLTETQY
. TRBV19 ASSPGGLGNIQY
. TRBV15 ATSVTGLTDTQY
TRBD2 TRBV28 ASSPGLGYEQY
. TRBV12-3/TRBV12-4 ASSWTPEEEQY
TRBD2 TRBV13 ASSLGRPGLGFYEQY
. TRBV7-8 ASSLVRAPLVETQY
. TRBV3-1/TRBV3-2 ASSQDFWEGKGYT
TRBD1 TRBV28 ASSRGTGISSGNTIY
. TRBV5-6 ASSTIQEGETQY
. TRBV3-1/TRBV3-2 ASSQEVRCGGGSNQPQH
. TRBV2 ASSELRSRTDTQY
. TRBV19 ASSIPGQNYGYT
. TRBV2 ASSYRLRSGNTIY
TRBD1 TRBV29-1 SVGTGIYEQY
TRBD2 TRBV5-1 ASSPAGTSGGHHTQY
TRBD1 TRBV7-8 ASSERQGSNQPQH
. TRBV5-1 ASSLGQVSVETQY
TRBD2 TRBV27 ASSFSSGGYNEQF
. TRBV5-4 ASSLGGSQPYGYT
TRBD1 TRBV18 ASSPKQGAGLNSPLH
. TRBV2 ASLTTPYNEQF
. TRBV28 ASSLYSSYGYT
. TRBV10-2 ASKGQGRLF
TRBD2 TRBV6-5 ASSLPGGTDTQY
. TRBV6-5 ASSSKGNQPQH
TRBD1 TRBV11-3 ASSLGRTGSTDTQY
TRBD1 TRBV2 ASSQRTGGRTDTQY
. TRBV12-3/TRBV12-4 ASALSSTDTQY
. TRBV7-2 ASSRLGGELF
. TRBV5-1 ASSLDNPGTEAF
. TRBV11-3 ASSLDGRNTEAF
TRBD1 TRBV28 ASSPGQGGDYT
TRBD1 TRBV28 ASSLQGGFSTDTQY
. TRBV18 ASSPPFSAGALRQETQY
. TRBV9 ASSKGIGNQPQH
. TRBV6-5 ASSYQGQPTGEQY
. TRBV6-2/TRBV6-3 ASSYGPWEAYEQY
. TRBV5-4 ASSFDSTEAF